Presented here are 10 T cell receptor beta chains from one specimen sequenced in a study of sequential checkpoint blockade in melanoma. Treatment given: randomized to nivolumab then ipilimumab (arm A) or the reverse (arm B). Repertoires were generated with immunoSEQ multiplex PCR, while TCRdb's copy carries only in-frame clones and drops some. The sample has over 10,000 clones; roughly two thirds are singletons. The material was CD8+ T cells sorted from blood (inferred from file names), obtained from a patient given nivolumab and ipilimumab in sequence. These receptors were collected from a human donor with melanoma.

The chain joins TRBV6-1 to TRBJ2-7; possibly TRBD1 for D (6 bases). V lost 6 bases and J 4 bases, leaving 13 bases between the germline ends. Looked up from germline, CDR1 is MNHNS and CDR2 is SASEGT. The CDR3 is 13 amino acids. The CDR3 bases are TGTGCCAGCAGACCCTCGACAGGATACGAGCAGTACTTC. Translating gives CASRPSTGYEQYF.

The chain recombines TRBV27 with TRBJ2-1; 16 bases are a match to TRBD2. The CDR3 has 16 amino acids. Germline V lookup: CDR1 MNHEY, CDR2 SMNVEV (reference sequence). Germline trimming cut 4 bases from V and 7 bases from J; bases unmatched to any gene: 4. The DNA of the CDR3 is TGTGCCAGCAGTTCCGGGACTAGCGGGGGGGGAAATGAGCAGTTCTTC. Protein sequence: CASSSGTSGGGNEQFF.

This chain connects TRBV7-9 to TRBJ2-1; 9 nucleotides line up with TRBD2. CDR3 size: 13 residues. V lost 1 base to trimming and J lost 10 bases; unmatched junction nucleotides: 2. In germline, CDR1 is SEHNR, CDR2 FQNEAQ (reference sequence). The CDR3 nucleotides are TGTGCCAGCAGCTTAGTACTAGCGGGCGAGCAGTTCTTC. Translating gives CASSLVLAGEQFF.

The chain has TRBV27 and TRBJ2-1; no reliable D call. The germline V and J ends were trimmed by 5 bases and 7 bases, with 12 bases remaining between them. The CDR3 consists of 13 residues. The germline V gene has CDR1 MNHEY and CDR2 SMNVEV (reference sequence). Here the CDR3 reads CASSKLTWNEQFF. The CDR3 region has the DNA TGTGCCAGCAGTAAACTTACTTGGAATGAGCAGTTCTTC.

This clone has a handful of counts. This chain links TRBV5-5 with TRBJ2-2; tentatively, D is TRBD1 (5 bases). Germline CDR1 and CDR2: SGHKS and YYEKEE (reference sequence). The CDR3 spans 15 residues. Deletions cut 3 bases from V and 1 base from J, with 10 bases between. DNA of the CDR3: TGTGCCAGCAGCTATCAGGGAATGAACACCGGGGAGCTGTTTTTT. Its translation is CASSYQGMNTGELFF.

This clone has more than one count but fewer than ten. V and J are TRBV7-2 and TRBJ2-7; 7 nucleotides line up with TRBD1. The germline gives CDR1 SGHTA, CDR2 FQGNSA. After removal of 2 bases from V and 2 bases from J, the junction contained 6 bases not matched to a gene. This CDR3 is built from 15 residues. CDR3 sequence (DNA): TGTGCCAGCAGCTTATACAGGGACAGAACCTACGAGCAGTACTTC. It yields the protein CASSLYRDRTYEQYF.

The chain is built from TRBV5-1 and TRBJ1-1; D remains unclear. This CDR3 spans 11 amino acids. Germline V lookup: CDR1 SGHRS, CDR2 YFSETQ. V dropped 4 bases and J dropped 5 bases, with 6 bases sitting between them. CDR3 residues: CASSPTTEAFF. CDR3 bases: TGCGCCAGCAGCCCTACGACTGAAGCTTTCTTT.

Here the CDR3 reads CASRPAGGWNYGYTF. CDR3 sequence (DNA): TGCGCCAGCAGACCTGCCGGGGGTTGGAACTATGGCTACACCTTC. The chain is built from TRBV5-1 and TRBJ1-2; D is perhaps TRBD1 (5 bases). The CDR3 runs to 15 residues. Per germline, CDR1 SGHRS and CDR2 YFSETQ. The germline V and J ends were trimmed by 5 bases and 2 bases, with 16 bases remaining between them.

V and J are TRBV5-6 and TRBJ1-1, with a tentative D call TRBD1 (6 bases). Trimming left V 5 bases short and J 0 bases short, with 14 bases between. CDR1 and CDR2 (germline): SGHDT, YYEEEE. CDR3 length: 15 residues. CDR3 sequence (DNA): TGTGCCAGCAGGGGGCCTGGGGGCATGAACACTGAAGCTTTCTTT. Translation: CASRGPGGMNTEAFF.

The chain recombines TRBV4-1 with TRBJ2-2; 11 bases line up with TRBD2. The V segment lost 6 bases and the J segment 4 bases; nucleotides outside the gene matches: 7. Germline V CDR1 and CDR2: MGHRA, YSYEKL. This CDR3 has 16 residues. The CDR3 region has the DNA TGCGCCAGCAGTCTTAGCGGGGGGGCAGTCACCGGGGAGCTGTTTTTT. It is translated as CASSLSGGAVTGELFF.